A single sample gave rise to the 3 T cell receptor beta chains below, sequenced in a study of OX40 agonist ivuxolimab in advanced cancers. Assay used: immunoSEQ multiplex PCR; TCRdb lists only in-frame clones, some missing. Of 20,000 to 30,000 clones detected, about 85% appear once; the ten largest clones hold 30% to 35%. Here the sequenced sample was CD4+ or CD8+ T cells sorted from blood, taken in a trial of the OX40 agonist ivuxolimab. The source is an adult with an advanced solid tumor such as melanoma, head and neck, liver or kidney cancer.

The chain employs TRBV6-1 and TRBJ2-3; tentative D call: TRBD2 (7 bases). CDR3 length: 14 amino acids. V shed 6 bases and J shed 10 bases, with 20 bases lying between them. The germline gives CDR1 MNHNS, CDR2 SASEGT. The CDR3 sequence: CASRVGGALVAQYF. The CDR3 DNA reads TGTGCCAGCAGAGTAGGGGGGGCGCTGGTCGCGCAGTATTTT.

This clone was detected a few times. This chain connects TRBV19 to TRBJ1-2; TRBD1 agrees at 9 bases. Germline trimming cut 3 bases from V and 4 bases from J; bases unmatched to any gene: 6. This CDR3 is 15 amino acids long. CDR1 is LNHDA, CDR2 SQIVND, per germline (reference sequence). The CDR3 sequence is CASSIPGQGAYGYTF. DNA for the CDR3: TGTGCCAGTAGTATCCCGGGACAGGGAGCCTATGGCTACACCTTC. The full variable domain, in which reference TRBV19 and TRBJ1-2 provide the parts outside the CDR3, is DGGITQSPKYLFRKEGQNVTLSCEQNLNHDAMYWYRQDPGQGLRLIYYSQIVNDFQKGDIAEGYSVSREKKESFPLTVTSAQKNPTAFYLCASSIPGQGAYGYTFGSGTRLTVV.

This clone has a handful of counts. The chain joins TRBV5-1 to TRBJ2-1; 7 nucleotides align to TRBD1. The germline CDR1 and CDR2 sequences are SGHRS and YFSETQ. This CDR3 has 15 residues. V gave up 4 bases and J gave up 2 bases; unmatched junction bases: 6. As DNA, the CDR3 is TGCGCCAGCAGCCCGGGACAGACCACCTACAATGAGCAGTTCTTC. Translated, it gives CASSPGQTTYNEQFF.